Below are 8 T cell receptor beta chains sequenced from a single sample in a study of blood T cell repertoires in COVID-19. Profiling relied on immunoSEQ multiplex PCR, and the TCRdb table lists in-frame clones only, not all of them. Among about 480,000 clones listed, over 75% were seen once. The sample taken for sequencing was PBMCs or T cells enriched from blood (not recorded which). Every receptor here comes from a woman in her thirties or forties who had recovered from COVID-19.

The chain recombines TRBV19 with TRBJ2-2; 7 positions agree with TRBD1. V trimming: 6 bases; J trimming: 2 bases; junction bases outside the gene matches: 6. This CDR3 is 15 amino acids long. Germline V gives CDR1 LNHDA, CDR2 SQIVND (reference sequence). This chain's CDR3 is CASSTGQHNTGELFF. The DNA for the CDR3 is TGTGCCAGTAGCACGGGACAGCATAACACCGGGGAGCTGTTTTTT.

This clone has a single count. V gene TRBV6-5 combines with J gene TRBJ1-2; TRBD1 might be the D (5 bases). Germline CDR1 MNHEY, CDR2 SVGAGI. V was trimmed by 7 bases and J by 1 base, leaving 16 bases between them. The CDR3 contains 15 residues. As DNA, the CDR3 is TGTGCCAGCACCCTCCGACAGACCCTTAACTATGGCTACACCTTC. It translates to CASTLRQTLNYGYTF.

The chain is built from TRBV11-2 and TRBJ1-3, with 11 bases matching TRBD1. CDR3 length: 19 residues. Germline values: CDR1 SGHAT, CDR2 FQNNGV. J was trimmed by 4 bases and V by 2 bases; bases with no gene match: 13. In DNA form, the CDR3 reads TGTGCCAGCAGCTTATCCCCACCTGGACAGGGGGCGGAAGGAAACACCATATATTTT. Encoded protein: CASSLSPPGQGAEGNTIYF.

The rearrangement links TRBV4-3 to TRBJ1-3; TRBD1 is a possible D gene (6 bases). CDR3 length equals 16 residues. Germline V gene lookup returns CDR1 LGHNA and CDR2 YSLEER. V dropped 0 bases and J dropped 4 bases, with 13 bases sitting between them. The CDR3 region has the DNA TGCGCCAGCAGCCAAGAAGGGGGTTTGGGGGGAAACACCATATATTTT. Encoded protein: CASSQEGGLGGNTIYF.

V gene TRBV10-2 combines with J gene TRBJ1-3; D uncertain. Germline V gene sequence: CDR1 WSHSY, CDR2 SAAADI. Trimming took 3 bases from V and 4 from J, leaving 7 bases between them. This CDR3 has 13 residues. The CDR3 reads CASSDPGGNTIYF. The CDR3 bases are TGCGCCAGCAGTGACCCGGGAGGAAACACCATATATTTT.

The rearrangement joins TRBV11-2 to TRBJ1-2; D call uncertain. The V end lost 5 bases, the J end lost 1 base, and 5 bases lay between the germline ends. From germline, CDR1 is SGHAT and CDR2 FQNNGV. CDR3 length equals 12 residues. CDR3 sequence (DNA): TGTGCCAGCAGCCTGCGTAACTATGGCTACACCTTC. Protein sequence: CASSLRNYGYTF.

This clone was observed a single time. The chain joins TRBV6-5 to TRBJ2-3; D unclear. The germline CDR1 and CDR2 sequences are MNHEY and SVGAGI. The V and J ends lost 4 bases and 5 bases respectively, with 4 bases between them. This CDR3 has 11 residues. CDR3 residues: CASSFRDTQYF. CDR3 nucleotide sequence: TGTGCCAGCAGTTTTAGAGATACGCAGTATTTT.

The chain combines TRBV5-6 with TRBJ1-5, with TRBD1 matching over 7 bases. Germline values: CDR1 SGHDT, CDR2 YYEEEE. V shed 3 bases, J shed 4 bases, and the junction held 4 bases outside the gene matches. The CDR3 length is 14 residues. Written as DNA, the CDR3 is TGTGCCAGCAGCTCGGGACAGTCAAATCAGCCCCAGCATTTT. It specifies CASSSGQSNQPQHF.